This TCR beta chain was identified in a study of blood T cell repertoires in COVID-19. This clone has just one count. The CDR3 sequence is 11 residues long. In germline, CDR1 is MDHEN, CDR2 SYDVKM. The V gene lost 8 bases and the J gene lost 2 bases, with 6 bases spanning the gap. Clones were sequenced by immunoSEQ multiplex PCR, and TCRdb holds only the in-frame ones, with some missing. The repertoire holds some 270,000 clones, 75% to 90% seen once, with around 4.5% in the top ten. The chain uses TRBV28 and TRBJ1-2; D gene uncertain. The material sequenced was PBMCs or T cells enriched from blood (not recorded which). The origin of this receptor is a woman in her 30s who had recovered from COVID-19. CDR3 sequence (DNA): TGTGCCAGCGGAGGGAACTATGGCTACACCTTC. Translation: CASGGNYGYTF.